The source of this TCR beta chain is a study of siplizumab effects on memory and regulatory T cells. This clone was seen a few times. From germline, CDR1 is MNHEY and CDR2 SVGAGI. V was pared by 3 bases and J by 5 bases, with 13 bases between. The CDR3 length is 14 residues. Using immunoSEQ multiplex PCR, the repertoire was profiled, and TCRdb retains in-frame clones only, with some absent. The sample has just over 60,000 clones, 79% seen once. The clonotype originates from a human donor in good health. Sequencing input: memory CD4+ T cells sorted from blood. V usage is TRBV6-5 and J usage is TRBJ1-1, with a weak D call TRBD1 (6 bases). Here the CDR3 DNA reads TGTGCCAGCAGTTATACAGGGTTAGGGACTGAAGCTTTCTTT. It is translated as CASSYTGLGTEAFF.